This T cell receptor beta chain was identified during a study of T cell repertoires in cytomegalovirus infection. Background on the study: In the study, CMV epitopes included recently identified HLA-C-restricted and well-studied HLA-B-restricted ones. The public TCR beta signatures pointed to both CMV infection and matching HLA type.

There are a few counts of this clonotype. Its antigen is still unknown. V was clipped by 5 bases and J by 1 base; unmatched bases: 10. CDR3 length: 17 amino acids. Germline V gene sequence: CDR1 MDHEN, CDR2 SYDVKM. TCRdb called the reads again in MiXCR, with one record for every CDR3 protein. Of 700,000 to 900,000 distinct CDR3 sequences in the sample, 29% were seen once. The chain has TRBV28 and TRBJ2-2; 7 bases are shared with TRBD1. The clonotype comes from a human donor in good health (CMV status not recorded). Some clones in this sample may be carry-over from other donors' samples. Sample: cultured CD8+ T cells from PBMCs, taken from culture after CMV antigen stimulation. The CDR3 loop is CASSAHRQGLNTGELFF. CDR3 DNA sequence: TGTGCCAGCAGTGCCCACAGACAGGGATTGAACACCGGGGAGCTGTTTTTT.